The clone carrying this T cell receptor (beta chain) was counted once. What it recognizes is unknown. This entry is derived from a study of shared clonotypes between healthy human individuals. Here immunoSEQ multiplex PCR was the method, and the copy in TCRdb shows in-frame clones only, minus some. The table records around 1,900,000 clones, 93% of them present only once. It was CD45RO-negative cells, positively selected for CCR7, that made up naive CD8 cells, with terminally differentiated effector memory CD45RA+ cells excluded. CDR3 size: 17 residues. Germline CDR1 and CDR2: SEHNR and FQNEAQ (reference sequence). The V and J ends lost 7 bases and 6 bases, in that order; junction bases with no gene match: 16. Findings of the study overall: Of the naive CD4 clonotypes, roughly 5.5% were shared across several donors.

Sequenced material: naive CD8+ T cells from PBMCs. This chain links TRBV7-9 with TRBJ2-1, with 9 bases identical to TRBD2. The clonotype was recovered from a man younger than 35 in good health. Some clones in this sample may be carry-over from other donors' samples. Here the CDR3 reads CASNILAGEKAGNEQFF. Written as DNA, the CDR3 is TGTGCCAGCAACATTTTAGCGGGAGAAAAGGCAGGCAATGAGCAGTTCTTC. Full variable domain (outside the CDR3, taken from reference TRBV7-9 and TRBJ2-1): DTGVSQNPRHKITKRGQNVTFRCDPISEHNRLYWYRQTLGQGPEFLTYFQNEAQLEKSRLLSDRFSAERPKGSFSTLEIQRTEQGDSAMYLCASNILAGEKAGNEQFFGPGTRLTVL.